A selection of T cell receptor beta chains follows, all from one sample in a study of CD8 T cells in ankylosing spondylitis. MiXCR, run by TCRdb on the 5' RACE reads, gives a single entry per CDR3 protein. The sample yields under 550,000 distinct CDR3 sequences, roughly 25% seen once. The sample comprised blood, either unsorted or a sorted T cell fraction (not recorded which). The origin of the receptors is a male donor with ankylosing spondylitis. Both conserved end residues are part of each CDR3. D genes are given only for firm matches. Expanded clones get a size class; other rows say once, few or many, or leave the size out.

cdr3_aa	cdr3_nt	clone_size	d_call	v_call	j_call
CSARMDPFTDTQYF	TGCAGTGCTAGAATGGACCCATTCACAGATACGCAGTATTTT	NA	NA	TRBV20-1	TRBJ2-3
CSVEDLSGAGDTQYF	TGCAGCGTTGAAGATCTAAGCGGGGCGGGAGATACGCAGTATTTT	few	TRBD2	TRBV29-1	TRBJ2-3
CASTLRTEAFF	TGTGCCAGCACCCTTCGGACTGAAGCTTTCTTT	few	NA	TRBV13	TRBJ1-1
CASSLVDGYTF	TGTGCCAGCTCACTTGTTGATGGCTACACCTTC	NA	NA	TRBV18	TRBJ1-2
CASSDWQSSYNEQFF	TGTGCCAGCAGTGATTGGCAGAGCTCCTACAATGAGCAGTTCTTC	NA	NA	TRBV6-2/TRBV6-3	TRBJ2-1
CASSLNPTGDEQFF	TGTGCCAGCAGCTTAAACCCGACAGGGGATGAGCAGTTCTTC	NA	TRBD1	TRBV7-7	TRBJ2-1
CASSQDPSRRDTQYF	TGTGCCAGCAGCCAAGACCCCTCTAGGAGAGATACGCAGTATTTT	few	NA	TRBV14	TRBJ2-3
CSVAGRVGNTIYF	TGCAGCGTCGCAGGAAGGGTCGGAAACACCATATATTTT	once	NA	TRBV29-1	TRBJ1-3
CSAFYNEKLFF	TGCAGTGCTTTCTATAATGAAAAACTGTTTTTT	few	NA	TRBV20-1	TRBJ1-4
CASSFSPAGNTGELFF	TGCGCCAGCAGCTTCTCGCCAGCGGGCAACACCGGGGAGCTGTTTTTT	NA	NA	TRBV5-1	TRBJ2-2
CSVVPAMNTEAFF	TGCAGCGTTGTGCCAGCCATGAACACTGAAGCTTTCTTT	NA	NA	TRBV29-1	TRBJ1-1
CASSPSRLGSNQPQHF	TGTGCCAGCTCTCCTAGCCGGCTGGGTAGCAATCAGCCCCAGCATTTT	NA	NA	TRBV18	TRBJ1-5
CSVELKKETQYF	TGCAGCGTTGAACTAAAAAAAGAGACCCAGTACTTC	NA	NA	TRBV29-1	TRBJ2-5
CASSQVHSYNEQFF	TGTGCCAGCAGCCAAGTCCACAGCTACAATGAGCAGTTCTTC	NA	NA	TRBV3-1	TRBJ2-1
CSVAQGNTEAFF	TGCAGCGTTGCTCAGGGAAACACTGAAGCTTTCTTT	few	NA	TRBV29-1	TRBJ1-1
CASTLRALTYNEQFF	TGTGCCAGCACCCTGCGCGCACTTACCTACAATGAGCAGTTCTTC	NA	NA	TRBV27	TRBJ2-1
CASMGQAGGFDEQFF	TGTGCCAGCATGGGCCAAGCGGGAGGGTTCGATGAGCAGTTCTTC	few	TRBD2	TRBV6-2/TRBV6-3	TRBJ2-1
CSASTGNQPQHF	TGCAGTGCTAGTACGGGAAATCAGCCCCAGCATTTT	NA	NA	TRBV20-1	TRBJ1-5
CASSPIGQGRSYGYTF	TGTGCCAGCAGCCCCATCGGACAGGGGAGGTCCTATGGCTACACCTTC	many	TRBD1	TRBV7-9	TRBJ1-2
CASSLADSSYNEQFF	TGCGCCAGCAGCTTGGCGGACAGCTCCTACAATGAGCAGTTCTTC	many	NA	TRBV5-1	TRBJ2-1
CASRKYGGNTIYF	TGTGCCAGCAGAAAGTACGGTGGAAACACCATATATTTT	few	NA	TRBV11-2	TRBJ1-3
CASSSGQGGGYGYTF	TGTGCCAGCAGTTCCGGACAGGGGGGTGGTTATGGCTACACCTTC	few	TRBD1	TRBV28	TRBJ1-2
CASSPGTGASQFF	TGTGCCAGCAGTCCCGGGACAGGGGCTTCGCAGTTCTTC	few	TRBD1	TRBV2	TRBJ2-1
CASSFRRNHEQYF	TGTGCCAGCAGTTTTAGGCGAAACCACGAGCAGTACTTC	many	NA	TRBV27	TRBJ2-7
CSAQSGRWAGGNEQFF	TGCAGTGCCCAATCGGGTCGGTGGGCAGGGGGCAATGAGCAGTTCTTC	NA	TRBD1	TRBV20-1	TRBJ2-1
CAISETSETYNEQFF	TGTGCCATCAGCGAAACTAGCGAAACTTACAATGAGCAGTTCTTC	few	TRBD2	TRBV10-3	TRBJ2-1
CASSLGPTYNEQFF	TGCGCCAGCAGCTTAGGCCCCACCTACAATGAGCAGTTCTTC	few	NA	TRBV5-1	TRBJ2-1
CASSLEGGHRDGYTF	TGTGCCAGCAGTCTAGAAGGGGGGCACCGGGATGGCTACACCTTC	NA	NA	TRBV2	TRBJ1-2
CATSESTSGILNEQFF	TGTGCCACCAGTGAATCCACTAGCGGGATATTAAATGAGCAGTTCTTC	few	TRBD2	TRBV24-1	TRBJ2-1
CASSQTETEAFF	TGTGCCAGCAGCCAGACGGAAACCGAAGCTTTCTTT	NA	NA	TRBV11-3	TRBJ1-1
CASSLSGRVAGELFF	TGTGCCAGCAGTCTTAGCGGGAGGGTCGCCGGGGAGCTGTTTTTT	NA	TRBD2	TRBV27	TRBJ2-2
CSALAGGTNYEQYF	TGCAGTGCCCTTGCGGGCGGGACTAACTACGAGCAGTACTTC	once	TRBD2	TRBV20-1	TRBJ2-7
CSARDAGQQTNTEAFF	TGCAGTGCTAGAGATGCGGGACAGCAAACGAACACTGAAGCTTTCTTT	NA	TRBD1	TRBV20-1	TRBJ1-1
CASSLGGMGLNTEAFF	TGTGCCAGCAGCTTAGGGGGGATGGGATTGAACACTGAAGCTTTCTTT	few	NA	TRBV13	TRBJ1-1
CAISDPDRSRPLFF	TGTGCCATCAGTGACCCGGACAGGTCAAGACCTCTGTTCTTC	few	TRBD1	TRBV10-3	TRBJ2-1
CASSLIRYEQFF	TGTGCCAGCAGCTTAATTCGGTATGAGCAGTTCTTC	few	NA	TRBV7-2	TRBJ2-1
CASHEGPGTEAFF	TGTGCCAGCCACGAGGGGCCTGGCACTGAAGCTTTCTTT	few	NA	TRBV18	TRBJ1-1
CASSPEGGFLKTEAFF	TGTGCCAGCAGCCCCGAGGGGGGGTTCTTGAAAACTGAAGCTTTCTTT	many	NA	TRBV11-2	TRBJ1-1
CSARNTGTGVFVSSNQPQHF	TGCAGTGCTAGAAATACCGGGACAGGGGTTTTTGTATCGAGCAATCAGCCCCAGCATTTT	NA	TRBD1	TRBV20-1	TRBJ1-5
CSVEETEETQYF	TGCAGCGTTGAAGAGACGGAAGAGACCCAGTACTTC	NA	NA	TRBV29-1	TRBJ2-5
CASSAQEWVNSPLHF	TGCGCCAGCAGCGCCCAGGAGTGGGTTAATTCACCCCTCCACTTT	once	NA	TRBV5-1	TRBJ1-6
CSAESPGQGKAFF	TGCAGTGCTGAATCTCCGGGACAGGGTAAAGCTTTCTTT	NA	TRBD1	TRBV20-1	TRBJ1-1
CASNPGQGNYEQYF	TGTGCCAGCAACCCGGGACAGGGGAACTACGAGCAGTACTTC	once	TRBD1	TRBV12-3/TRBV12-4	TRBJ2-7
CASSPFHPGELFF	TGTGCCAGCTCACCGTTCCACCCCGGGGAGCTGTTTTTT	few	NA	TRBV18	TRBJ2-2
CSASSGQEISEAFF	TGCAGTGCTTCCAGCGGACAGGAAATCTCTGAAGCTTTCTTT	NA	TRBD1	TRBV20-1	TRBJ1-1
CACCFSGKRSGANVLTF	TGTGCCTGCTGCTTTAGCGGGAAGCGCTCTGGGGCCAACGTCCTGACTTTC	NA	TRBD2	TRBV12-3/TRBV12-4	TRBJ2-6
CASSFYAGAFF	TGTGCCAGCAGTTTCTACGCGGGAGCTTTCTTT	NA	NA	TRBV12-3/TRBV12-4	TRBJ1-1
CASSSGTRVGNEQFF	TGCGCCAGCAGCTCAGGGACCCGGGTGGGGAATGAGCAGTTCTTC	NA	NA	TRBV5-1	TRBJ2-1
CATQDSTVSTDTQYF	TGTGCCACCCAAGACTCGACGGTTAGCACAGATACGCAGTATTTT	NA	NA	TRBV24-1	TRBJ2-3
CASSLGGLLQETQYF	TGTGCCAGCAGCTTAGGAGGTCTACTGCAAGAGACCCAGTACTTC	NA	NA	TRBV7-2	TRBJ2-5
CATSDFSGSSTDTQYF	TGTGCCACCAGTGATTTTTCCGGGAGTAGCACAGATACGCAGTATTTT	NA	NA	TRBV24-1	TRBJ2-3